The rows below give T cell receptor beta chains drawn from one sample of a study of blood T cell repertoires in COVID-19. Assay used: immunoSEQ multiplex PCR; TCRdb lists only in-frame clones, some missing. The sample records 150,000 to 200,000 clones, around 79% being singletons. The sequenced material came from peripheral blood. The receptor source for this set is a man aged 55 to 70 with active or convalescent COVID-19. Each CDR3 is given with its conserved first and last residue. Fields, in order: V gene, J gene, D gene, CDR3 DNA, CDR3 protein. D genes are given only for firm matches.

V: TRBV11-1; J: TRBJ2-5; D: -; DNA: TGTGCCAGCAGCCCCGCTTCTCGAGGGGAGACCCAGTACTTC; CDR3: CASSPASRGETQYF
V: TRBV7-2; J: TRBJ1-1; D: -; DNA: TGTGCCAGCAGCCTCCGAGGGCTTTGGGCTTTCTTT; CDR3: CASSLRGLWAFF
V: TRBV10-3; J: TRBJ2-5; D: TRBD2; DNA: TGTGCCATGAGTCTTGGACTAGCGGTCCAAGAGACCCAGTACTTC; CDR3: CAMSLGLAVQETQYF
V: TRBV27; J: TRBJ1-4; D: -; DNA: TGTGCCAGCAGTTTATGGGGGCAAGAAGGTGAAAAACTGTTTTTT; CDR3: CASSLWGQEGEKLFF
V: TRBV18; J: TRBJ1-5; D: TRBD1; DNA: TGTGCCAGCTCAACCATGGACAGGGATCAGCCCCAGCATTTT; CDR3: CASSTMDRDQPQHF
V: TRBV3-1/TRBV3-2; J: TRBJ2-2; D: TRBD1; DNA: TGTGCCAGCAGTCCCCGGGACAGCCTGTATACCGGGGAGCTGTTTTTT; CDR3: CASSPRDSLYTGELFF
V: TRBV5-6; J: TRBJ1-4; D: TRBD1; DNA: TGTGCCAGCAGCTTGAGACAGGGACGTGGTGAAAAACTGTTTTTT; CDR3: CASSLRQGRGEKLFF
V: TRBV3-1/TRBV3-2; J: TRBJ1-2; D: TRBD1; DNA: TGTGCCAGCAGCCTACAGGGGGCGCGAGGTTATGGCTACACCTTC; CDR3: CASSLQGARGYGYTF
V: TRBV19; J: TRBJ1-5; D: TRBD1; DNA: TGTGCCAGTAGTGGATCCGGGACAGGGATATATCAGCCCCAGCATTTT; CDR3: CASSGSGTGIYQPQHF
V: TRBV4-3; J: TRBJ1-5; D: -; DNA: TGCGCCAGCAGCCGTACGACCAGGCAGCCCCAGCATTTT; CDR3: CASSRTTRQPQHF
V: TRBV21-1; J: TRBJ1-1; D: -; DNA: TGTGCCAGCAGCACCGGGCAGGGGGCGAATACTGAAGCTTTCTTT; CDR3: CASSTGQGANTEAFF
V: TRBV29-1; J: TRBJ2-2; D: -; DNA: TGCAGCGTTGGTCGGGAGAACACCGGGGAGCTGTTTTTT; CDR3: CSVGRENTGELFF
V: TRBV11-1; J: TRBJ2-3; D: -; DNA: TGTGCCAGCAGCTTAGGGGGCAGGGGTCTGACAGATACGCAGTATTTT; CDR3: CASSLGGRGLTDTQYF
V: TRBV2; J: TRBJ1-5; D: -; DNA: TGTGCCAGCAGTGGGGCATCTTTGGGCAATCAGCCCCAGCATTTT; CDR3: CASSGASLGNQPQHF
V: TRBV10-3; J: TRBJ2-2; D: TRBD1; DNA: TGTGCCATCAGTGAGGGACAGGGCGGCACCGGGGAGCTGTTTTTT; CDR3: CAISEGQGGTGELFF
V: TRBV14; J: TRBJ1-1; D: -; DNA: TGTGCCAGCAGCCAAGGGCTGTACATGAACACTGAAGCTTTCTTT; CDR3: CASSQGLYMNTEAFF
V: TRBV7-6; J: TRBJ2-2; D: TRBD2; DNA: TGTGCCAGCAGCTTAGAGGTCACTAGCGGGAGGGCCTATGGCGGGGAGCTGTTTTTT; CDR3: CASSLEVTSGRAYGGELFF
V: TRBV7-2; J: TRBJ2-1; D: -; DNA: TGTGCCAGCAGCTACCTAGCGTACAATGAGCAGTTCTTC; CDR3: CASSYLAYNEQFF
V: TRBV10-1; J: TRBJ1-5; D: -; DNA: TGCGGCAGGAGGGGCAATCAGCCCCAGCATTTT; CDR3: CGRRGNQPQHF
V: TRBV19; J: TRBJ1-3; D: -; DNA: TGTGCCAGTAGGATGACGGGCTCTGGAAACACCATATATTTT; CDR3: CASRMTGSGNTIYF
V: TRBV18; J: TRBJ2-2; D: TRBD2; DNA: TGTGCCAGCTCACCTTCCACGGGAGGAGTCACCGGGGAGCTGTTTTTT; CDR3: CASSPSTGGVTGELFF
V: TRBV5-1; J: TRBJ2-7; D: TRBD2; DNA: TGCGCCAGCAGCCCACGGGACTATTCCTACGAGCAGTACTTC; CDR3: CASSPRDYSYEQYF
V: TRBV6-4; J: TRBJ1-1; D: -; DNA: TGTGCCAGCAGTGACGAGGGTGGGACTGAAGCTTTCTTT; CDR3: CASSDEGGTEAFF
V: TRBV5-1; J: TRBJ2-7; D: TRBD2; DNA: TGCGCCAGCAGCTTAATGCCGGCTAGCGGGACTGGCTCCTACGAGCAGTACTTC; CDR3: CASSLMPASGTGSYEQYF
V: TRBV23-1; J: TRBJ2-1; D: TRBD1; DNA: TGCGCCAGCAGTCCCGGCAGGGGGAATGAGCAGTTCTTC; CDR3: CASSPGRGNEQFF